The 4 T cell receptor beta chains listed next were all sequenced from one sample in a study of T cells in Graves' hyperthyroidism and ophthalmopathy. The CDR3 regions of TCR beta were amplified from RNA transcripts. The HTBI set primed first-round TCR CDR3 RT-PCR. TCRdb redid the calling of the multiplex PCR reads with MiXCR, one entry per CDR3 protein. Of about 660,000 distinct CDR3 sequences in the sample, 45% were seen once. Sequenced input: peripheral blood or thyroid tissue (not recorded which). Receptors originate from an adult man with Graves' disease, either hyperthyroidism or ophthalmopathy (not recorded which).

This clonotype was counted ten times or more. The chain links TRBV10-3 to TRBJ1-5, with 8 bases matching TRBD1. J gave up 5 bases and V 3 bases, and 3 bases lay outside the gene matches. Germline V gives CDR1 ENHRY, CDR2 SYGVKD. This CDR3 is 14 amino acids long. The CDR3 protein is CAISEQGGYQPQHF. The DNA of the CDR3 is TGTGCCATCAGTGAACAGGGGGGCTATCAGCCCCAGCATTTT.

This clonotype was seen at least ten times. CDR3: CASARTVGNTIYF. Here the CDR3 DNA reads TGTGCCAGCGCAAGGACTGTCGGAAACACCATATATTTT. This rearrangement joins TRBV6-5 to TRBJ1-3; D not resolved. Deletions cut 8 bases from V and 4 bases from J, with 12 bases between. This CDR3 spans 13 amino acids. Germline assignment: CDR1 MNHEY and CDR2 SVGAGI.

The rearrangement joins TRBV7-6 to TRBJ1-1; D not certain. In germline, CDR1 is SGHVS, CDR2 FNYEAQ. Trimming pared 5 bases from V and 2 bases from J, leaving 15 bases between. The CDR3 totals 15 residues. CDR3 in DNA: TGTGCCAGCAGCCAGGAGGTCCGGGGTAACACTGAAGCTTTCTTT. It codes for CASSQEVRGNTEAFF.

The chain links TRBV12-3 or TRBV12-4 to TRBJ1-1; 7 bases fit TRBD1. The CDR3 runs to 17 residues. Losses at the gene ends were 5 bases for V and 4 bases for J; bases not matched to a gene: 16. In nucleotides, the CDR3 is TGTGCCAGCAGTGCCCCCGGGACAGCGGTGGGGTTCACTGAAGCTTTCTTT. Its protein product is CASSAPGTAVGFTEAFF.